Sequencing of this T cell receptor beta chain was carried out in a study of T cells in Graves' hyperthyroidism and ophthalmopathy. As to this clonotype: Its antigen is still unknown. Sequence at one end of the junction differs from germline and may be a read error.

Researchers amplified the TCR beta CDR3 regions from RNA transcripts. Primed by the HTBI set, a first-round RT-PCR was run on the TCR CDR3. TCRdb reprocessed the multiplex PCR reads with MiXCR, giving one entry per CDR3 protein. The sample records 600,000 to 750,000 distinct CDR3 sequences, approximately 15% being singletons. CDR3 length: 15 residues. Germline V gene sequence: CDR1 MNHNS, CDR2 SASEGT. Study-level points and caveats: Ophthalmopathy was distinguished from stable hyperthyroidism by 13 V-J signatures.

This receptor was obtained from a man in his fifties with Graves' hyperthyroidism. The chain has TRBV6-1 and TRBJ2-3; D may be TRBD1 (6 bases). The source material was blood. The CDR3 nucleotides read TGTGCCATCAGTGAGGCACAGGGAAGCACAGATACGCAGTATTTT. Amino acids: CAISEAQGSTDTQYF.